Each of the 24 T cell receptor beta chains below was sequenced from the same sample in a study of spatial heterogeneity in lung cancer. Time point defined: blood at routine non-recurrence follow-up after resection. Whole RNA, isolated from tumor, nontumor lung or frozen PBMC, was sequenced without prior sorting. TCRdb analysed the 5' RACE reads with MiXCR anew, one entry per CDR3 protein. The table includes about 25,000 distinct CDR3 sequences, approximately 5.4% detected once. The material sequenced was PBMCs, taken at follow-up. The receptors were gathered from a male donor with early-stage non-small cell lung cancer.

This clonotype appeared many times. The chain joins TRBV4-3 to TRBJ1-2; no clear D. V lost 0 bases to trimming and J lost 4 bases, with 15 bases between them. CDR1 and CDR2 from the germline V gene are LGHNA and YSLEER. The CDR3 runs to 16 residues. The CDR3 spells CASSQDSQDPSYGYTF. DNA of the CDR3: TGCGCCAGCAGCCAAGATTCCCAAGATCCTTCCTATGGCTACACCTTC.

This clonotype was recorded many times. V usage is TRBV5-1 and J usage is TRBJ2-7; TRBD1 matches at 9 bases. CDR3 length equals 14 residues. CDR1 and CDR2 (germline): SGHRS, YFSETQ. V was clipped by 4 bases and J by 4 bases; unmatched bases: 6. The CDR3 spells CASSKGQGAYEQYV. For the CDR3, the DNA is TGCGCCAGCAGCAAGGGACAGGGAGCGTACGAGCAGTACGTC.

There are many counts of this clonotype. This chain uses TRBV29-1 with TRBJ1-4; possible D gene TRBD1, 5 bases. Trimming removed 6 bases from V and 0 bases from J, with 14 bases in between. Germline lookup yields CDR1 SQVTM and CDR2 ANQGSEA. The CDR3 is 15 amino acids. The CDR3 sequence: CSVNSGTTTNEKLFF. As DNA, the CDR3 is TGCAGCGTCAATTCCGGGACCACAACTAATGAAAAACTGTTTTTT.

In this sample, this clonotype turned up a few times. The V gene is TRBV25-1, the J gene TRBJ1-2; D is possibly TRBD1 (6 bases). The CDR3 runs 13 residues. Germline CDR1 and CDR2: MGHDK and SYGVNS. V gave up 5 bases and J gave up 8 bases, with 15 bases separating them. The CDR3: CASSINRVAGYTF. The CDR3 nucleotides read TGTGCCAGCAGTATAAACAGGGTGGCAGGCTACACCTTC.

This clonotype has at least ten counts. This chain joins TRBV6-2 or TRBV6-3 and TRBJ2-1; 9 nucleotides match TRBD2. The CDR3 has 12 amino acids. Germline values: CDR1 MNHEY, CDR2 SVGEGT. Trimming took 2 bases from V and 15 from J; bases not matched to a gene: 5. The DNA of the CDR3 is TGTGCCAGCAGTTACGGGTTAGCGGGGGCGTTCTTC. Protein: CASSYGLAGAFF.

This clonotype has at least ten counts. This chain uses TRBV20-1 with TRBJ2-3, with 8 bases that match TRBD1. CDR3 length: 16 amino acids. Unmatched junction bases numbered 18, after V lost 5 bases and J lost 8 bases. Germline CDR1 is DFQATT and CDR2 is SNEGSKA (reference sequence). The CDR3 DNA sequence: TGCAGTGCTCGACGGACAGGGCTCGGGCTCCCGGGTACGCAGTATTTT. Its translation: CSARRTGLGLPGTQYF.

This clonotype was picked up many times. The rearrangement uses TRBV5-1 and TRBJ2-1, with D perhaps TRBD1 (6 bases). CDR1 and CDR2 (germline): SGHRS, YFSETQ. The CDR3 runs to 16 residues. The V and J ends lost 5 bases and 0 bases respectively, with 15 bases between them. CDR3 protein: CASRRDTRYSYNEQFF. The CDR3 DNA reads as TGCGCCAGCAGAAGGGACACCCGGTACTCCTACAATGAGCAGTTCTTC.

This clonotype has ten or more counts. The V call is TRBV18, the J call TRBJ2-1, with TRBD1 identical over 7 bases. V shed 4 bases and J 5 bases; nucleotides not matched to a gene: 8. Per germline, CDR1 KGHSH and CDR2 LQKENI. The CDR3 totals 15 residues. The CDR3 protein is CASSRNRGQDNEQFF. The CDR3 DNA follows: TGTGCCAGCTCACGCAACAGGGGCCAGGACAATGAGCAGTTCTTC.

This clonotype ranks as medium-sized. V is TRBV3-1 and J is TRBJ2-7; possibly TRBD1 for D (7 bases). Trimming removed 4 bases at V and 0 bases at J, with 13 bases between. CDR3 length equals 15 residues. Germline CDR1 LGHDT, CDR2 YNNKEL (reference sequence). As DNA, the CDR3 is TGTGCCAGCAGCCGTGGAGGGACAGTCTCCTACGAGCAGTACTTC. This sequence encodes CASSRGGTVSYEQYF.

CDR3 protein: CASSYSGTSSYEQYF. The CDR3 region has the DNA TGTGCCAGTAGTTATTCCGGGACTTCCTCCTACGAGCAGTACTTC. The chain is built from TRBV19 and TRBJ2-7; possibly TRBD2 for D (6 bases). The CDR3 loop spans 15 amino acids. V lost 5 bases and J 0 bases, leaving 14 bases between the germline ends. CDR1 and CDR2 (germline): LNHDA, SQIVND (reference sequence).

This clonotype was counted a few times. The chain uses TRBV5-4 and TRBJ2-5; 7 bases are shared with TRBD2. CDR1 is SGHNT, CDR2 YYREEE, per germline (reference sequence). This CDR3 spans 14 amino acids. V was clipped by 1 base and J by 4 bases; unmatched bases: 4. CDR3 sequence (DNA): TGTGCCAGCAGCTTGTACGCGGGAGTAGAGACCCAGTACTTC. It codes for CASSLYAGVETQYF.

This clonotype showed up many times. This chain joins TRBV14 and TRBJ2-3, with D maybe TRBD1 (6 bases). V was pared by 7 bases and J by 5 bases, with 25 bases between. Germline-derived CDR1 and CDR2 are SGHDN and FVKESK. The CDR3 is 17 amino acids. This chain's CDR3 is CASTPHERTVTVDTQYF. The CDR3 region has the DNA TGTGCCAGCACCCCACACGAAAGGACAGTCACAGTAGATACGCAGTATTTT.

This clonotype was observed many times. This chain links TRBV12-3 or TRBV12-4 with TRBJ2-2; no firm D call. Trimming removed 6 bases from V and 2 bases from J, with 4 bases in between. This CDR3 region has 12 residues. The CDR3 spells CASSRNTGELFF. CDR3 bases: TGTGCCAGCAGCCGAAACACCGGGGAGCTGTTTTTT.

J is TRBJ1-3 and V is TRBV6-1; D is unclear. Trimming pared 4 bases from V and 0 bases from J, leaving 10 bases between. The CDR3 is made up of 15 amino acids. CDR1 and CDR2 (germline): MNHNS, SASEGT. The CDR3 reads CASSAGHTSGNTIYF. The CDR3 region has the DNA TGTGCCAGCAGTGCGGGCCATACCTCTGGAAACACCATATATTTT.

This clonotype came up many times. This chain connects TRBV28 to TRBJ2-1; D unresolved. The CDR3 length is 11 residues. CDR1 is MDHEN and CDR2 is SYDVKM in the germline V gene. V was pared by 10 bases and J by 10 bases, with 14 bases between. CDR3 in DNA: TGTGCCACCCGGTCGGTCTGGGAGCAGTTCTTC. Protein: CATRSVWEQFF.

The table lists this clonotype with many counts. The chain couples TRBV3-1 to TRBJ2-7, with D perhaps TRBD1 or TRBD2 (5 bases each). Between the trimmed V and J ends, which lost 3 bases and 2 bases, there was a span of 11 bases. Germline V lookup: CDR1 LGHDT, CDR2 YNNKEL (reference sequence). CDR3 length equals 14 residues. The DNA for the CDR3 is TGTGCCAGCAGCCATCAGGGAGTAGCCTACGAGCAGTACTTC. It translates to CASSHQGVAYEQYF.

This clonotype occurred many times. The rearrangement links TRBV6-5 to TRBJ1-1; D is perhaps TRBD1 (5 bases). CDR1 and CDR2 (germline): MNHEY, SVGAGI. Trimming pared 1 base from V and 1 base from J, leaving 13 bases between. The CDR3 is 16 residues long. CDR3 amino acids: CASSYWVWGQNTEAFF. The CDR3 DNA reads TGTGCCAGCAGTTACTGGGTTTGGGGCCAGAACACTGAAGCTTTCTTT.

By share, this clonotype counts as medium-sized. V is TRBV11-3 and J is TRBJ1-1; TRBD1 might be the D (5 bases). V was pared by 3 bases and J by 1 base, with 9 bases between. Germline CDR1 SGHNT, CDR2 YENEEA. The CDR3 sequence is 14 residues long. CDR3 in amino acids: CASSFRQGNTEAFF. The CDR3 DNA reads as TGTGCCAGCAGCTTCCGGCAGGGGAACACTGAAGCTTTCTTT.

This clonotype was seen a few times. This rearrangement joins TRBV6-6 to TRBJ1-4; no reliable D call. CDR1 is MNHNY, CDR2 SVGAGI, per germline (reference sequence). V dropped 3 bases and J dropped 3 bases, with 8 bases sitting between them. This CDR3 is 14 amino acids long. This CDR3 is CASSYQRANEKLFF. The CDR3 bases are TGTGCCAGCAGTTATCAGAGGGCTAATGAAAAACTGTTTTTT.

Many counts were recorded for this clonotype. This chain uses TRBV4-3 with TRBJ2-5, with TRBD1 identical over 9 bases. The CDR3 sequence is 15 residues long. The trim removed 1 base at V and 4 bases at J, leaving 4 bases unmatched. CDR1 LGHNA and CDR2 YSLEER come from the germline V gene. CDR3 sequence: CASSQATGGTETQYF. The CDR3 DNA follows: TGCGCCAGCAGCCAAGCCACAGGGGGCACAGAGACCCAGTACTTC.

This clonotype was recorded at least ten times. The gene calls are TRBV2 and TRBJ2-5; no reliable D call. The germline gives CDR1 SNHLY, CDR2 FYNNEI. Trimming stripped 0 bases from V and 1 base from J, with 6 bases between. The CDR3 consists of 14 residues. The CDR3 is CASSEAGSQETQYF. The CDR3 region has the DNA TGTGCCAGCAGTGAAGCGGGCAGCCAAGAGACCCAGTACTTC.

Ten or more counts support this clonotype. The chain has TRBV7-2 and TRBJ1-2; D remains unclear. The germline gives CDR1 SGHTA, CDR2 FQGNSA. There are 12 residues in the CDR3. Deletions cut 3 bases from V and 8 bases from J, with 10 bases between. The CDR3 region is CASSFNRLGYTF. DNA for the CDR3: TGTGCCAGCAGCTTTAATAGGCTGGGCTACACCTTC.

This clonotype was observed a handful of times. The rearrangement uses TRBV3-1 and TRBJ1-1; D is unresolved. The germline V gene encodes CDR1 LGHDT and CDR2 YNNKEL (reference sequence). The CDR3 has 16 residues. The V end was cut by 0 bases, the J end by 3 bases, with 14 bases between. The CDR3: CASSQDFGLTDTEAFF. CDR3 nucleotide sequence: TGTGCCAGCAGCCAAGATTTCGGGTTAACGGACACTGAAGCTTTCTTT.

The sample holds many counts of this clonotype. J is TRBJ1-1 and V is TRBV15; D unclear. Germline CDR1 is LNHNV and CDR2 is YYDKDF (reference sequence). The CDR3 is 15 amino acids. V was shortened by 3 bases and J by 4 bases, with 15 bases between the two germline ends. The DNA for the CDR3 is TGTGCCACCAGCAGTTTGGCTCTGACGACCACTGAAGCTTTCTTT. It encodes CATSSLALTTTEAFF.